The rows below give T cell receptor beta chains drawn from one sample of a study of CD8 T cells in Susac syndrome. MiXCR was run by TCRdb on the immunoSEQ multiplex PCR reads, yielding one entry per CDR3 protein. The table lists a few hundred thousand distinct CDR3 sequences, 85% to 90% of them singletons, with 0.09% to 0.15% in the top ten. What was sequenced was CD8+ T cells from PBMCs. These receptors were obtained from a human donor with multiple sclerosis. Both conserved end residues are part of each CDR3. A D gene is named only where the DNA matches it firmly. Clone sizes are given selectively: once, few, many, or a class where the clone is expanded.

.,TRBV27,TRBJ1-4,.,CASTSGGANEKLFF,TGTGCCAGCACTTCGGGGGGGGCTAATGAAAAACTGTTTTTT
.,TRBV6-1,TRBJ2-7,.,CASSPDAGSLITYEQYF,TGTGCCAGCAGTCCGGACGCCGGATCGTTGATAACCTACGAGCAGTACTTC
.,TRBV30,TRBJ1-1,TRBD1,CASTPVGEGQTEAFF,TGTGCCTCCACGCCGGTCGGGGAGGGACAGACTGAAGCTTTCTTT
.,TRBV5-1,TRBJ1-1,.,CASSRLGVLGNTEAFF,TGCGCCAGCAGTCGCTTGGGTGTTCTGGGGAACACTGAAGCTTTCTTT
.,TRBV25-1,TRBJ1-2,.,CASSESGHNLGYTF,TGTGCCAGCAGTGAATCTGGACACAATTTGGGCTACACCTTC
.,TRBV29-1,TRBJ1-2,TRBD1,CSVKDRAGYGYTF,TGCAGCGTGAAAGACAGGGCTGGCTATGGCTACACCTTC
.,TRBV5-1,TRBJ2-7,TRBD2,CASSLGPSGAYEQYF,TGCGCCAGCAGCCTGGGCCCTAGCGGGGCCTACGAGCAGTACTTC
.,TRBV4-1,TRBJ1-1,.,CASTRNVADTEAFF,TGCGCCAGCACTCGGAATGTGGCGGACACTGAAGCTTTCTTT
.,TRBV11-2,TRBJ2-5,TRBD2,CASSLVPGGGETQYF,TGTGCCAGCAGCTTAGTGCCCGGCGGGGGGGAGACCCAGTACTTC
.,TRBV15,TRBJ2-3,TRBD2,CATSAIRGGYTDTQYF,TGTGCCACCAGCGCCATCCGGGGGGGGTACACAGATACGCAGTATTTT
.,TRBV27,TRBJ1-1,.,CASSLSPPVGHYTEAFF,TGTGCCAGCAGTTTATCTCCCCCGGTGGGCCATTACACTGAAGCTTTCTTT
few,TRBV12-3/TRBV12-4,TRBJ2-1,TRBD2,CASSHSGSSYNEQFF,TGTGCCAGCAGTCATAGCGGGAGCTCCTACAATGAGCAGTTCTTC
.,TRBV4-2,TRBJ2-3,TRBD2,CASSQVAGESTDTQYF,TGTGCCAGCAGCCAAGTAGCGGGAGAGAGCACAGATACGCAGTATTTT
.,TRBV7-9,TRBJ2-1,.,CASSSTEGDEQFF,TGTGCCAGCAGCTCCACAGAGGGGGATGAGCAGTTCTTC
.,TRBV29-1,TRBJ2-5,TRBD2,CSVEASSGGLKRETQYF,TGCAGCGTTGAGGCCTCTAGCGGGGGCCTTAAGAGAGAGACCCAGTACTTC
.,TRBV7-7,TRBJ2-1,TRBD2,CASSFGTSDTDEQFF,TGTGCTAGCAGCTTCGGGACTAGCGATACCGATGAGCAGTTCTTC
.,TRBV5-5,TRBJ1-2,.,CASSLVSGDHYTF,TGTGCCAGCAGCTTGGTTTCAGGAGATCACTACACCTTC
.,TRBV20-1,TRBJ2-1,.,CSAPRLVYNEQFF,TGCAGTGCTCCCCGGCTAGTCTACAATGAGCAGTTCTTC
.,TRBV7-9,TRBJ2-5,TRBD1,CASSNRDSRKETQYF,TGTGCCAGCAGCAATCGGGACAGCCGGAAAGAGACCCAGTACTTC
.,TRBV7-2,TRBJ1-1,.,CASSLIPLSTEAFF,TGTGCCAGCTCCCTCATCCCTTTGAGCACTGAAGCTTTCTTT
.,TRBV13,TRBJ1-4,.,CASSLGTRNEKLFF,TGTGCCAGCAGCTTAGGGACCCGGAATGAAAAACTGTTTTTT
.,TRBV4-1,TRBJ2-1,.,CASSRLEGDYNEQFF,TGCGCCAGCAGCCGGCTAGAGGGAGACTACAATGAGCAGTTCTTC